The subject of this entry is one TCR beta chain. There is no known antigen for this receptor. It has no much larger one-base neighbor in the sample; base qualities were not kept. This specimen belongs to a study of PD-L1 blockade in urothelial cancer (dated by TCRdb to about 2017). With regard to the full study: Every patient began therapy in the mid-2010s and was given atezolizumab 1,200 mg intravenously every 3 weeks. Patients had an ECOG performance status of 0 or 1 and had received between 0 and 3 prior chemotherapy regimens. TCR sequencing covered pretreatment tumor samples and matched, serially collected peripheral blood taken before and after atezolizumab treatment. Blood samples were analyzed 3 weeks after the start of treatment (second dose) and 6 weeks after the start of treatment. Pretreatment blood TCR-seq was available for 27 to 30 patients, at least one posttreatment blood collection was obtained for around 25 patients, and tumor TCR-seq was available for around 25 patients. Durable clinical benefit was achieved by nine patients but not by the remaining 20. The study was an exploratory multi-omic analysis of somatic, immune and clinical correlates of response to PD-L1 blockade with atezolizumab in urothelial cancer. Twenty-five of 29 patients were males with bladder-origin urothelial cancer, and about 60% of the 29 reported a prior smoking history. In the same patients, pretreatment tumors underwent whole exome sequencing and RNA sequencing in addition to TCR sequencing. A median of roughly 140,000 T cells and some 84,000 unique TCRs was obtained from blood samples, and a median clonality of roughly 0.08 was observed. Durable clinical benefit was defined as progression-free survival longer than 6 months, and TCR features were also tested against progression-free and overall survival. Broad study findings and their caveats: Among patients with durable benefit, tumor-associated TCR clones showed greater expansion in peripheral blood 3 weeks after treatment started (n ≈ 21, p = 0.022). Because the sample size was small (n of about 29) and many exploratory analyses were performed, the results are intended to be hypothesis-generating. A pretreatment peripheral blood TCR clonality below the median was linked to improved progression-free and overall survival.

A total of some 30 patients with locally advanced or metastatic urothelial carcinoma, treated at Memorial Sloan Kettering on a trial protocol, made up the cohort. Peripheral blood mononuclear cells were collected pretreatment and during treatment, with between 1 and 8 total time points per patient. The Qiagen DNeasy Blood extraction kit was used to purify genomic DNA from total PBMCs and tumor samples. PBMCs were collected pretreatment and during treatment and were isolated and stored as previously described. V was cut back by 4 bases and J by 7 bases, leaving a gap of 13 bases between them. CDR1 and CDR2 are drawn from the germline V gene: MDHEN, SYDVKM. The CDR3 holds 13 amino acids from the cysteine to the phenylalanine. Just the 39-base CDR3 DNA is kept, in frame starting at base 1. Synthetic TCR analog templates were spiked into each PCR so that absolute template abundance could be estimated from read counts. The immunoSEQ assay was used to amplify TCRbeta CDR3 regions from genomic DNA with bias-controlled V and J gene primers. Sequencing of rearranged TCRbeta segments was performed at approximately 20X coverage. The original methods were these. Clustering was used to correct sequencing errors, and CDR3s were annotated against IMGT to assign V, D and J genes. Only productive TCRbeta rearrangements were used in downstream analyses, excluding out-of-frame or stop-codon sequences. To compute clonality, Shannon entropy was normalized by the log of the number of unique productive sequences and then subtracted from one. Clones differing between time points or between blood and tumor were identified by Fisher's exact test with Benjamini-Hochberg correction at adjusted p below 0.01. The table comes from immuneACCESS by way of TCRdb, which keeps in-frame sequences with V and J called. Part of the clones is missing from these tables; in studies checked, under half for an unresolved V gene and the rest for unknown reasons. The V and J calls and clone size were taken over from that table, and D and trimming were inferred from the DNA. The sample records fewer than 50,000 clones, 90% of which are singletons. Together, the top ten hold 8.3% of the sample.

The chain employs TRBV28 and TRBJ2-5, with the D gene not confidently named. Sequencing was performed on PBMCs, taken around atezolizumab (anti-PD-L1) treatment. The receptor's source is a man in his 70s with urothelial cancer. The CDR3 in this case is CASSSPSPGTQYF. The sequence in DNA is TGTGCCAGCAGTTCCCCTTCCCCGGGGACCCAGTACTTC.